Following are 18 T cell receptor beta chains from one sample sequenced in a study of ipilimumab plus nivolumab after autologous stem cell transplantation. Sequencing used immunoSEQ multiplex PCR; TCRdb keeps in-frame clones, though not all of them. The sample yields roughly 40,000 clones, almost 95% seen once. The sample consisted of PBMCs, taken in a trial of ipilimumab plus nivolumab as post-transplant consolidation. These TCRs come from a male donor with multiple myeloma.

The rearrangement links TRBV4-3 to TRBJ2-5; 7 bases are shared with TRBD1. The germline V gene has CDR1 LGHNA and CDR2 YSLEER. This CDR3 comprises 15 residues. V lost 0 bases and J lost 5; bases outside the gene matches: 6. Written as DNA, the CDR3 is TGCGCCAGCAGCCAAGATAGGGGGCAAAGTGAGACCCAGTACTTC. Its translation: CASSQDRGQSETQYF.

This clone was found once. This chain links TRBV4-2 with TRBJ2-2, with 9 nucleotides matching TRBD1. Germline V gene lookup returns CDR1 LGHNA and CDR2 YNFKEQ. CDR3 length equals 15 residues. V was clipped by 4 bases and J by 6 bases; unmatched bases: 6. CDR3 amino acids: CASSPRTGEAGELFF. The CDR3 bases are TGTGCCAGCAGCCCCAGGACAGGGGAGGCCGGGGAGCTGTTTTTT.

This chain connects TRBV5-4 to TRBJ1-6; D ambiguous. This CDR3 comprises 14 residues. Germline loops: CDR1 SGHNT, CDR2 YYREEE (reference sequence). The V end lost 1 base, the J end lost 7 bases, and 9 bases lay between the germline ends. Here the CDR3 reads CASSLRQDNSPLHF. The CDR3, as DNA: TGTGCCAGCAGCTTGCGCCAGGACAATTCACCCCTCCACTTT.

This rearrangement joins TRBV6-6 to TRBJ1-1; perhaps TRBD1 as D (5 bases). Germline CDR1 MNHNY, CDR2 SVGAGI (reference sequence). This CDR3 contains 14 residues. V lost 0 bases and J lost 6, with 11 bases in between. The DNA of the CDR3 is TGTGCCAGCAGTTACTCGGGGGGGGAGGCTGAAGCTTTCTTT. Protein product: CASSYSGGEAEAFF.

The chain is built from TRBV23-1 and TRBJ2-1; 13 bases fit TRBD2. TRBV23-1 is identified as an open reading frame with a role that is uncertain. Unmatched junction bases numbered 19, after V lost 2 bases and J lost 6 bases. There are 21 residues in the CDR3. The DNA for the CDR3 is TGCGCCAGCAGTCAACCCCACTCTACTAGCGGGGGGGCCTTCGGTCCCAATGAGCAGTTCTTC. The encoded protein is CASSQPHSTSGGAFGPNEQFF.

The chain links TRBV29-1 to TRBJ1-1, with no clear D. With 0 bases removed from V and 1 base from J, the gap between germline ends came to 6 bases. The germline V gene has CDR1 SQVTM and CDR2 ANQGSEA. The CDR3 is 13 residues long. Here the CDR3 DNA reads TGCAGCGTTGAAGAAGTCCAGAACACTGAAGCTTTCTTT. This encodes CSVEEVQNTEAFF.

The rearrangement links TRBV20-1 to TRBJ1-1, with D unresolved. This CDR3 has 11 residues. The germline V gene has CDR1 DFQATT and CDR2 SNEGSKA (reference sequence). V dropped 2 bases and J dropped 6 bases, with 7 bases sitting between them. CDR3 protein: CSARIVAEAFF. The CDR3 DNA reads TGCAGTGCTAGAATCGTAGCTGAAGCTTTCTTT.

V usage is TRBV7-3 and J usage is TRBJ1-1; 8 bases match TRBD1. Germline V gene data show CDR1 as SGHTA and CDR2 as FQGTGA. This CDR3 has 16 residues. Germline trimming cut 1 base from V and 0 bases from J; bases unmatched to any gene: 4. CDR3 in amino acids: CASSLRTGPMNTEAFF. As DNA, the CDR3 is TGTGCCAGCAGCTTAAGGACAGGGCCAATGAACACTGAAGCTTTCTTT.

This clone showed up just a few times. The CDR3 sequence is CASSYRSQIYGYTF. The CDR3 DNA is TGTGCCAGCAGTTATAGGTCGCAGATATATGGCTACACCTTC. The chain employs TRBV28 and TRBJ1-2; D is ambiguous. The CDR3 runs to 14 residues. The V gene lost 4 bases and the J gene lost 5 bases, with 14 bases spanning the gap. Germline CDR1 is MDHEN and CDR2 is SYDVKM.

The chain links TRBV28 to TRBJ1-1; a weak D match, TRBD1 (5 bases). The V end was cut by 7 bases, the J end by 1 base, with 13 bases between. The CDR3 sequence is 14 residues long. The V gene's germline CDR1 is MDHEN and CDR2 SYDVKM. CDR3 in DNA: TGTGCCAGCACTGACAGCACCCGGAACACTGAAGCTTTCTTT. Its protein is CASTDSTRNTEAFF. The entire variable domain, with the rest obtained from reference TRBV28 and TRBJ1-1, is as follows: DVKVTQSSRYLVKRTGEKVFLECVQDMDHENMFWYRQDPGLGLRLIYFSYDVKMKEKGDIPEGYSVSREKKERFSLILESASTNQTSMYLCASTDSTRNTEAFFGQGTRLTVV.

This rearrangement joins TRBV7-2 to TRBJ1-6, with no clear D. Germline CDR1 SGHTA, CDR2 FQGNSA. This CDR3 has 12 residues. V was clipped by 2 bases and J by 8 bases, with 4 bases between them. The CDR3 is CASSLPHSPLHF. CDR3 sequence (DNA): TGTGCCAGCAGCTTACCACATTCACCCCTCCACTTT.

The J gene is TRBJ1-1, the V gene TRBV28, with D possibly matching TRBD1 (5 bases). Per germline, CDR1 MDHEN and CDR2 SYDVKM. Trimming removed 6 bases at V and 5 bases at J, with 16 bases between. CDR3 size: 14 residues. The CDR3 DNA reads TGTGCCAGCAGCCTGACCCCGGGGCGAACTGAAGCTTTCTTT. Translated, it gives CASSLTPGRTEAFF.

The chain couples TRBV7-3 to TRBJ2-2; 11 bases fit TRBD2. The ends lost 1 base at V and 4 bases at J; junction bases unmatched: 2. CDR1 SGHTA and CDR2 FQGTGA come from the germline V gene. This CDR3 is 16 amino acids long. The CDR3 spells CASSLSSGRGTGELFF. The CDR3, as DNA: TGTGCCAGCAGCTTAAGTAGCGGGAGGGGCACCGGGGAGCTGTTTTTT.

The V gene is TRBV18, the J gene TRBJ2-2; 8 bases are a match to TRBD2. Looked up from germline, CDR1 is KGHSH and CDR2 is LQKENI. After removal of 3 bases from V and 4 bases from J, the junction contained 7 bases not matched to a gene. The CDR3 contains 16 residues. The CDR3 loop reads CASSPGAGALTGELFF. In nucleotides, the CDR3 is TGTGCCAGCTCACCCGGAGCGGGGGCCCTCACCGGGGAGCTGTTTTTT.

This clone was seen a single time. CDR3: CASNQGGVGYEQYF. The CDR3 region has the DNA TGTGCCAGCAATCAAGGGGGCGTAGGATACGAGCAGTACTTC. The rearrangement uses TRBV6-6 and TRBJ2-7, with TRBD1 matching over 7 bases. V gave up 7 bases and J gave up 4 bases; unmatched junction bases: 10. The CDR3 length is 14 residues. Germline loops: CDR1 MNHNY, CDR2 SVGAGI (reference sequence).

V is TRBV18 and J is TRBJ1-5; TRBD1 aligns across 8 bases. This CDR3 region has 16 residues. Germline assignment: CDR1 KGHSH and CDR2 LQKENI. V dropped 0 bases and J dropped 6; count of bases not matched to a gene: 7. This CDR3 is CASSPPQGAGGQPQHF. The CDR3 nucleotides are TGTGCCAGCTCACCACCGCAGGGGGCAGGGGGTCAGCCCCAGCATTTT. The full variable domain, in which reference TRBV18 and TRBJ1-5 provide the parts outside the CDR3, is NAGVMQNPRHLVRRRGQEARLRCSPMKGHSHVYWYRQLPEEGLKFMVYLQKENIIDESGMPKERFSAEFPKEGPSILRIQQVVRGDSAAYFCASSPPQGAGGQPQHFGDGTRLSIL.

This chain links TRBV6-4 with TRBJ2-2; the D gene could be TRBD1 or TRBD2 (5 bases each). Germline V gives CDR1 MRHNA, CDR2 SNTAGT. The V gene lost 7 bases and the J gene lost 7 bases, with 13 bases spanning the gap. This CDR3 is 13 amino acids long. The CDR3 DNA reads TGTGCCAGCAAAGGCGAGGGGAACGGGGAGCTGTTTTTT. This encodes CASKGEGNGELFF.

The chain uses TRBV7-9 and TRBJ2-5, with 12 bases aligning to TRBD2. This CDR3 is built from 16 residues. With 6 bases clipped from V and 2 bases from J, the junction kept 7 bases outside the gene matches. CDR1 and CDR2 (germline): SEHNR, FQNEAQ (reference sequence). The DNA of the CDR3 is TGTGCCAGCAGTTACACTAGCGGGGGGTCTCAAGAGACCCAGTACTTC. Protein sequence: CASSYTSGGSQETQYF.